The sample holds one count of the clone carrying this T cell receptor (beta chain). The sample originates from a study of cytomegalovirus exposure and HLA in healthy donors. Study details: Unique TCR beta sequences numbering about 100 million came from 150 million to 200 million T cells in an earlier analysis.

The PCR used 60 Vbeta and 13 Jbeta primers. This table comes from immunoSEQ multiplex PCR, and its TCRdb copy is limited to in-frame clones, with some not included. The repertoire holds roughly 150,000 clones, approximately 81% seen once, with about 1.5% in the top ten. Donors had nominal health at sampling but likely had unrecorded immune exposures. This CDR3 is 14 amino acids long. With 2 bases removed from V and 1 base from J, the gap between germline ends came to 8 bases. Germline CDR1 is SGHTA and CDR2 is FQGNSA. This clonotype originated in a man aged 45-65 years in good health and CMV-seropositive. Sequenced: PBMCs. V usage is TRBV7-2 and J usage is TRBJ2-5; D is unresolved. Here the CDR3 reads CASSLLGPQETQYF. CDR3 nucleotides: TGTGCCAGCAGCTTACTGGGCCCCCAAGAGACCCAGTACTTC.